This record covers a single T cell receptor beta chain. As yet, its antigen is unknown. This specimen belongs to a study of T cell repertoires in ileal Crohn's disease. Study results and limitations: Active smokers at surgery had more clonal expansions than non-smokers. All patients with clonality above 26.8% had endoscopic recurrence.

As to time point: neoterminal ileum biopsy at postoperative endoscopy, about 6 months after surgery. Produced via immunoSEQ multiplex PCR; TCRdb's table is partial and in-frame only. The sample contains 13,000 or so clones, approximately 78% of which appear only once. Germline V lookup: CDR1 MNHNY, CDR2 SVGAGI (reference sequence). The ends lost 5 bases at V and 2 bases at J; junction bases unmatched: 4. The CDR3 runs 14 residues. What was sequenced was ileal tissue. The chain uses TRBV6-6 and TRBJ2-3; 7 bases align to TRBD2. The receptor comes from an adult with Crohn's disease. The CDR3 sequence: CASSPGLVTDTQYF. CDR3 nucleotides: TGTGCCAGCAGTCCTGGACTAGTCACAGATACGCAGTATTTT.